This T cell receptor (beta chain) was recorded in a study of T-cell reconstitution after alpha-beta-depleted transplantation in children. Germline CDR1 SNHLY, CDR2 FYNNEI. With 2 bases removed from V and 4 bases from J, the gap between germline ends came to 23 bases. CDR3 length: 18 residues. Unique molecular identifiers were used to barcode this TCRbeta library. TCRdb called the PCR reads again in MiXCR, with one record for every CDR3 protein. The table lists 250,000 to 300,000 distinct CDR3 sequences, over 9.5% of them singletons. The sequencing here drew on PBMCs, taken before TCRalphabeta/CD19-depleted stem cell transplant. The origin of this receptor is a boy less than two years old with acute myeloid leukemia, due to receive a stem cell transplant. The chain is built from TRBV2 and TRBJ2-5, with no clear D. DNA for the CDR3: TGTGCCAGCAGTGAACTTGCGAGCTACGCAGCCCTAACAGAGACCCAGTACTTC. Its protein product is CASSELASYAALTETQYF.